Below are 6 T cell receptor beta chains sequenced from a single sample in a study of cytotoxic CD8 clonotypes in ibrutinib-treated CLL. Data came from immunoSEQ multiplex PCR; TCRdb stores just in-frame clones and leaves some out. The sample has about 140,000 clones; roughly 90% are singletons. The sequencing used PBMCs, collected after 12 months of ibrutinib treatment. Every receptor here comes from a human donor with chronic lymphocytic leukemia.

The V call is TRBV28, the J call TRBJ1-1; 7 positions agree with TRBD1. The J segment lost 0 bases and the V segment lost 1 base, leaving 8 bases of the junction unmatched. The CDR3 sequence is 17 residues long. Germline V gene sequence: CDR1 MDHEN, CDR2 SYDVKM. CDR3: CASSLYSGGSMNTEAFF. CDR3 coding DNA: TGTGCCAGCAGTTTATATTCAGGGGGAAGCATGAACACTGAAGCTTTCTTT.

The gene calls are TRBV19 and TRBJ2-7; D might be TRBD1 (6 bases). This CDR3 contains 13 residues. The V gene lost 5 bases and the J gene lost 3 bases, with 11 bases spanning the gap. Germline CDR1 LNHDA, CDR2 SQIVND (reference sequence). The CDR3 nucleotides read TGTGCCAGTAGTCTCCGGACAGTCTACGAGCAGTACTTC. Amino acid sequence: CASSLRTVYEQYF.

The chain is built from TRBV4-3 and TRBJ2-1; D not certain. Trimming shortened V by 6 bases and J by 5 bases, and 14 bases separated the two germline ends. This CDR3 is built from 14 residues. The germline gives CDR1 LGHNA, CDR2 YSLEER. CDR3 nucleotides: TGCGCCAGCAGTAGGGTGGAGACCAACAATGAGCAGTTCTTC. It encodes CASSRVETNNEQFF.

The rearrangement links TRBV10-3 to TRBJ2-5, with TRBD2 matching over 10 bases. Germline assignment: CDR1 ENHRY and CDR2 SYGVKD. There are 16 residues in the CDR3. V lost 4 bases, J lost 5 bases, and 10 bases stayed unmatched. The CDR3 protein is CAISGDLAGVVETQYF. The CDR3 DNA reads TGTGCCATCAGTGGGGATCTAGCGGGAGTTGTTGAGACCCAGTACTTC.

V and J are TRBV28 and TRBJ2-2, with D unresolved. The V end was cut by 6 bases, the J end by 0 bases, with 2 bases between. This CDR3 contains 12 residues. The V gene's germline CDR1 is MDHEN and CDR2 SYDVKM. This CDR3 reads CASRANTGELFF. For the CDR3, the DNA is TGTGCCAGCAGAGCGAACACCGGGGAGCTGTTTTTT.

V usage is TRBV5-5 and J usage is TRBJ2-7, with D possibly called TRBD1 or TRBD2 (5 bases each). The CDR3 is made up of 15 amino acids. Trimming took off 0 bases at V and 2 bases at J, with 12 bases between the two ends. Germline V gene data show CDR1 as SGHKS and CDR2 as YYEKEE (reference sequence). This CDR3 reads CASSLAGTATYEQYF. In DNA, the CDR3 is TGTGCCAGCAGCTTGGCCGGGACGGCTACCTACGAGCAGTACTTC.